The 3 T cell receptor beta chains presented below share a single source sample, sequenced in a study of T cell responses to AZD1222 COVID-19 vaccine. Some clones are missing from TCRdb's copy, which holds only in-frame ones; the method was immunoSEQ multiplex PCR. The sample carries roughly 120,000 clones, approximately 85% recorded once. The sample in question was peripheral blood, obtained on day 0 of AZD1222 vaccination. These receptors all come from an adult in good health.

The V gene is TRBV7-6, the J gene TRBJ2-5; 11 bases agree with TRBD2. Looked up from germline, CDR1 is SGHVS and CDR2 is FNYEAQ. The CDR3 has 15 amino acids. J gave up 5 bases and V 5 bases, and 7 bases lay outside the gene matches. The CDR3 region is CASSAVAGGWETQYF. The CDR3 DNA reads TGTGCCAGCAGCGCCGTAGCGGGGGGGTGGGAGACCCAGTACTTC.

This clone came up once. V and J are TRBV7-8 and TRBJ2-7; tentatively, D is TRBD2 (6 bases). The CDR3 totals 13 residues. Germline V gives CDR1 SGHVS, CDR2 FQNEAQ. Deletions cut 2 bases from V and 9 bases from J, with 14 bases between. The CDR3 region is CASSLRRDEGQYF. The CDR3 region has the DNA TGTGCCAGCAGCTTAAGGAGGGATGAGGGGCAGTACTTC.

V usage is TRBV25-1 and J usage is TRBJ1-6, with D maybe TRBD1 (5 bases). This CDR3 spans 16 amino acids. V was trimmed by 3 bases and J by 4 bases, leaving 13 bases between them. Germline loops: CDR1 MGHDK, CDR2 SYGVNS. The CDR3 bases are TGTGCCAGCAGTGATTCCTTAGGGGTTTATAATTCACCCCTCCACTTT. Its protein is CASSDSLGVYNSPLHF.